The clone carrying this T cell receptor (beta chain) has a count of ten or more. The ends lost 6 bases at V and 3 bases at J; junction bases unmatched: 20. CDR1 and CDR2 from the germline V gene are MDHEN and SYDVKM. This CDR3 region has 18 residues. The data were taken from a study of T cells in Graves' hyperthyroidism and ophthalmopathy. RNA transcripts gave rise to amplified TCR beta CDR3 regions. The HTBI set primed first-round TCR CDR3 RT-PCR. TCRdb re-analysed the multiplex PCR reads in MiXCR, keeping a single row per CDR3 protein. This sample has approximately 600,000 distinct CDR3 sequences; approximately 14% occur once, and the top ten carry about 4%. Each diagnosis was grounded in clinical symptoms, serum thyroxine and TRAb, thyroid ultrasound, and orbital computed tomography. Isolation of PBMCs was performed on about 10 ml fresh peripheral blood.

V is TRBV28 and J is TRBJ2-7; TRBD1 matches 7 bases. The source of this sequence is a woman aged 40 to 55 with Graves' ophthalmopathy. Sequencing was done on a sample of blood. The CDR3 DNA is TGTGCCAGCAGAGGACAGGCAACCGGACGATCTCGGGTCTACGAGCAGTACTTC. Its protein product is CASRGQATGRSRVYEQYF.